Listed below are T cell receptor beta chains from one sample, sequenced in a study of T-cell reconstitution after alpha-beta-depleted transplantation in children. Using its own MiXCR run on the PCR reads, TCRdb lists one record per CDR3 protein. The sample shows about 500,000 distinct CDR3 sequences, more than 9.5% of them seen only once. Here the sequenced sample was PBMCs, mostly from graft donor cells, taken 180 days after TCRalphabeta/CD19-depleted stem cell transplant. The receptors were sampled from a female patient under 10 years old who had a stem cell transplant for aplastic anemia, so the T cells may come from the graft donor. Each CDR3 is given with its conserved first and last residue. The D gene is left open where the match is weak. The size of a clone is reported for some rows only, either as once, few or many, or as a class for expanded clones.

d_call: NA; clone_size: NA; j_call: TRBJ2-2; v_call: TRBV12-5; cdr3_nt: TGTGCTAGTGGTTTACAACAGGGTAACACCGGGGAGCTGTTTTTT; cdr3_aa: CASGLQQGNTGELFF
d_call: NA; clone_size: NA; j_call: TRBJ1-2; v_call: TRBV5-6; cdr3_nt: TGTGCCAGCAGCCTGGACAGCGAGATACGTGGCTACACCTTC; cdr3_aa: CASSLDSEIRGYTF
d_call: TRBD1; clone_size: NA; j_call: TRBJ1-1; v_call: TRBV4-2; cdr3_nt: TGTGCCAGCAGCCAACTGGACAGGTCAGGGGGAGCTTTCTTT; cdr3_aa: CASSQLDRSGGAFF
d_call: TRBD1; clone_size: few; j_call: TRBJ2-7; v_call: TRBV20-1; cdr3_nt: TGCAGTGCTCTGACAGGGCCTGGGGAGCAGTACTTC; cdr3_aa: CSALTGPGEQYF
d_call: TRBD2; clone_size: few; j_call: TRBJ2-1; v_call: TRBV4-1; cdr3_nt: TGCGCCAGCAGCCGCGGGACTAGCGGGAGCCAACCCTACAATGAGCAGTTCTTC; cdr3_aa: CASSRGTSGSQPYNEQFF
d_call: TRBD1; clone_size: NA; j_call: TRBJ2-3; v_call: TRBV12-3/TRBV12-4; cdr3_nt: TGTGCCAGCAGTTTTGGGACAGCAACAGATACGCAGTATTTT; cdr3_aa: CASSFGTATDTQYF
d_call: NA; clone_size: few; j_call: TRBJ1-5; v_call: TRBV19; cdr3_nt: TGTGCCTCCTCAGGGGTGAGACAGCCCCAGCATTTT; cdr3_aa: CASSGVRQPQHF
d_call: NA; clone_size: many; j_call: TRBJ1-2; v_call: TRBV25-1; cdr3_nt: TGTGCCAGCAGTGAATTGGCCGGGACCATAATGAACGGCTACACCTTC; cdr3_aa: CASSELAGTIMNGYTF
d_call: TRBD1; clone_size: few; j_call: TRBJ2-5; v_call: TRBV9; cdr3_nt: TGTGCCAGCAGCGGAGGAGATGGGACAGTGTACCAAGAGACCCAGTACTTC; cdr3_aa: CASSGGDGTVYQETQYF
d_call: NA; clone_size: few; j_call: TRBJ2-1; v_call: TRBV12-3/TRBV12-4; cdr3_nt: TGTGCCAGCAGCTTCCCCAGGGACACCTACAATGAGCAGTTCTTC; cdr3_aa: CASSFPRDTYNEQFF
d_call: TRBD2; clone_size: few; j_call: TRBJ2-7; v_call: TRBV5-5; cdr3_nt: TGTGCCAGCAGCATGGGACTAGCGGGAGGCTACGAGCAGTACTTC; cdr3_aa: CASSMGLAGGYEQYF
d_call: TRBD2; clone_size: few; j_call: TRBJ2-1; v_call: TRBV15; cdr3_nt: TGTGCCACCAGCAGAGCGGGGCTAGCGGGAGATCTTGCATCTGAGCAGTTCTTC; cdr3_aa: CATSRAGLAGDLASEQFF
d_call: TRBD1; clone_size: NA; j_call: TRBJ2-1; v_call: TRBV9; cdr3_nt: TGTGCCAGCAGCGCCCTCGGGACAGGGGGCGTCAATGAGCAGTTCTTC; cdr3_aa: CASSALGTGGVNEQFF
d_call: TRBD1; clone_size: NA; j_call: TRBJ2-1; v_call: TRBV29-1; cdr3_nt: TGCAGCGTTGAACTACATCGGACAGGGGCGAGTACTGAGCAGTTCTTC; cdr3_aa: CSVELHRTGASTEQFF
d_call: NA; clone_size: NA; j_call: TRBJ1-1; v_call: TRBV27; cdr3_nt: TGTGCCAGCAGCCCCCTAAAGGGCGGCACTGAAGCTTTCTTT; cdr3_aa: CASSPLKGGTEAFF
d_call: NA; clone_size: NA; j_call: TRBJ1-1; v_call: TRBV20-1; cdr3_nt: TGCAGTGCTAGGGCAAGACTAAAGTACACTGAAGCTTTCTTT; cdr3_aa: CSARARLKYTEAFF
d_call: TRBD1; clone_size: few; j_call: TRBJ1-1; v_call: TRBV7-9; cdr3_nt: TGTGCCAGCAGCATGACAGGGTGGGCGAACACTGAAGCTTTCTTT; cdr3_aa: CASSMTGWANTEAFF
d_call: TRBD1; clone_size: NA; j_call: TRBJ1-1; v_call: TRBV7-2; cdr3_nt: TGTGCCAGCAGCTTATTGGACAGGGGGCTTGAAGCTTTCTTT; cdr3_aa: CASSLLDRGLEAFF
d_call: TRBD2; clone_size: few; j_call: TRBJ2-2; v_call: TRBV20-1; cdr3_nt: TGCAGTGCTAGAGACCCGAGTGGACTAGCCGGGGAGCTGTTTTTT; cdr3_aa: CSARDPSGLAGELFF
d_call: TRBD1; clone_size: NA; j_call: TRBJ2-2; v_call: TRBV7-2; cdr3_nt: TGTGCCAGCAGAGGTCCGGGACAGGCGAACACCGGGGAGCTGTTTTTT; cdr3_aa: CASRGPGQANTGELFF
d_call: NA; clone_size: NA; j_call: TRBJ1-5; v_call: TRBV6-1; cdr3_nt: TGTGCCTCGAGGAGGGGCCTCGACAGCGCTCAGCCCCAGCATTTT; cdr3_aa: CASRRGLDSAQPQHF
d_call: NA; clone_size: few; j_call: TRBJ2-3; v_call: TRBV20-1; cdr3_nt: TGCAGTGCCACCGCGGACTCGACAGATACGCAGTATTTT; cdr3_aa: CSATADSTDTQYF
d_call: NA; clone_size: NA; j_call: TRBJ1-1; v_call: TRBV20-1; cdr3_nt: TGCAGTGCTAGACCAGGGTGGGTGAACACTGAAGCTTTCTTT; cdr3_aa: CSARPGWVNTEAFF
d_call: TRBD1; clone_size: many; j_call: TRBJ1-2; v_call: TRBV5-1; cdr3_nt: TGCGCCAGCAGCTGGGGACAGCAATATGGCTACACCTTC; cdr3_aa: CASSWGQQYGYTF
d_call: TRBD1; clone_size: few; j_call: TRBJ2-1; v_call: TRBV5-1; cdr3_nt: TGCGCCAGCAGGGCCGGACAGGGCTACAATGAGCAGTTCTTC; cdr3_aa: CASRAGQGYNEQFF
d_call: TRBD2; clone_size: few; j_call: TRBJ2-1; v_call: TRBV3-1; cdr3_nt: TGTGCCAGCAGGCAACGCAAACTAGCGGGAGGGCCCTCCTACAATGAGCAGTTCTTC; cdr3_aa: CASRQRKLAGGPSYNEQFF
d_call: NA; clone_size: many; j_call: TRBJ1-1; v_call: TRBV12-3/TRBV12-4; cdr3_nt: TGTGCCAGCAGTTTATCAGGGCCTGAAGCTTTCTTT; cdr3_aa: CASSLSGPEAFF
d_call: NA; clone_size: NA; j_call: TRBJ2-7; v_call: TRBV6-1; cdr3_nt: TGTGCCAGCAGAAAACGGGGCGGGCTAGCACGATCCTACGAGCAGTACTTC; cdr3_aa: CASRKRGGLARSYEQYF
d_call: NA; clone_size: many; j_call: TRBJ2-5; v_call: TRBV12-3/TRBV12-4; cdr3_nt: TGTGCCACACAGGTTTCCGAGACCCAGTACTTC; cdr3_aa: CATQVSETQYF
d_call: NA; clone_size: few; j_call: TRBJ2-5; v_call: TRBV20-1; cdr3_nt: TGCAGTGCTGGGGGGACCAGTGAGACCCAGTACTTC; cdr3_aa: CSAGGTSETQYF
d_call: TRBD2; clone_size: many; j_call: TRBJ2-5; v_call: TRBV10-3; cdr3_nt: TGTGCCATCTCGCCGGGAGGGGTAGAGACCCAGTACTTC; cdr3_aa: CAISPGGVETQYF
d_call: NA; clone_size: NA; j_call: TRBJ2-6; v_call: TRBV15; cdr3_nt: TGTGCCACCAGCGAGGGACACACGCCTGGGGCCAACGTCCTGACTTTC; cdr3_aa: CATSEGHTPGANVLTF
d_call: NA; clone_size: NA; j_call: TRBJ1-3; v_call: TRBV7-2; cdr3_nt: TGTGCCAGCAGCCGGGCTTTCTCTGGAAACACCATATATTTT; cdr3_aa: CASSRAFSGNTIYF
d_call: TRBD2; clone_size: NA; j_call: TRBJ2-3; v_call: TRBV27; cdr3_nt: TGTGCCAGCAGTTTTACTAGCGGGAGGGCCATTCGCACAGATACGCAGTATTTT; cdr3_aa: CASSFTSGRAIRTDTQYF
d_call: NA; clone_size: NA; j_call: TRBJ2-3; v_call: TRBV25-1; cdr3_nt: TGTGCCAGCAGTGATTCGGGAGCAGCAGATACGCAGTATTTT; cdr3_aa: CASSDSGAADTQYF
d_call: TRBD1; clone_size: NA; j_call: TRBJ2-2; v_call: TRBV6-5; cdr3_nt: TGTGCCAGCAGTTACTCGATACAGGGGGCGATCGCCGGGGAGCTGTTTTTT; cdr3_aa: CASSYSIQGAIAGELFF
d_call: NA; clone_size: NA; j_call: TRBJ1-5; v_call: TRBV6-2/TRBV6-3; cdr3_nt: TGTGCCAGCAGTTATACGGTACAGGCCCAGCATTTT; cdr3_aa: CASSYTVQAQHF
d_call: NA; clone_size: NA; j_call: TRBJ2-2; v_call: TRBV28; cdr3_nt: TGTGCCAGCAGTTTCCTCCCGGACACCCCCCTCCCCGGGGAGCTGTTTTTT; cdr3_aa: CASSFLPDTPLPGELFF
d_call: TRBD1; clone_size: few; j_call: TRBJ2-1; v_call: TRBV7-2; cdr3_nt: TGTGCCAGCAGCTTACAGGGGGTGGGAAATGAGCAGTTCTTC; cdr3_aa: CASSLQGVGNEQFF
d_call: NA; clone_size: NA; j_call: TRBJ2-7; v_call: TRBV20-1; cdr3_nt: TGCAGCTTTTGGGGTGGGGCACCGGGCAGCTCCTACGAGCAGTACTTC; cdr3_aa: CSFWGGAPGSSYEQYF
d_call: NA; clone_size: many; j_call: TRBJ1-1; v_call: TRBV5-1; cdr3_nt: TGCGCCAGCAGCTTGGCCGGGAACACTGAAGCTTTCTTT; cdr3_aa: CASSLAGNTEAFF
d_call: NA; clone_size: many; j_call: TRBJ1-5; v_call: TRBV28; cdr3_nt: TGTGCCAGCAGTTTTTCCGGGGTATATAGCAATCAGCCCCAGCATTTT; cdr3_aa: CASSFSGVYSNQPQHF
d_call: NA; clone_size: many; j_call: TRBJ1-1; v_call: TRBV6-6; cdr3_nt: TGTGCCAGCAGTACCATCCTGAACACTGAAGCTTTCTTT; cdr3_aa: CASSTILNTEAFF
d_call: TRBD1; clone_size: NA; j_call: TRBJ1-1; v_call: TRBV5-1; cdr3_nt: TGCGCCAGCAGCTTACCACCCCTTACAGGGGACACTGAAGCTTTCTTT; cdr3_aa: CASSLPPLTGDTEAFF
d_call: NA; clone_size: NA; j_call: TRBJ1-3; v_call: TRBV4-3; cdr3_nt: TGCGCCAGCAGCCAAGATGGACGGCGCTCTGGAAACACCATATATTTT; cdr3_aa: CASSQDGRRSGNTIYF
d_call: TRBD1; clone_size: NA; j_call: TRBJ2-1; v_call: TRBV12-3/TRBV12-4; cdr3_nt: TGTGCCAGCATATTATTCGGGACAGAGGACAATGAGCAGTTCTTC; cdr3_aa: CASILFGTEDNEQFF
d_call: NA; clone_size: few; j_call: TRBJ2-1; v_call: TRBV6-1; cdr3_nt: TGTGCCAGCAGTGACAGGGGATCCTACAATGAGCAGTTCTTC; cdr3_aa: CASSDRGSYNEQFF
d_call: NA; clone_size: few; j_call: TRBJ1-5; v_call: TRBV15; cdr3_nt: TGTGCCACCAGCAGAGAGGGGGGGTTCAATCAGCCCCAGCATTTT; cdr3_aa: CATSREGGFNQPQHF
d_call: TRBD2; clone_size: few; j_call: TRBJ2-4; v_call: TRBV3-1; cdr3_nt: TGTGCCAGCAGCCAAGTGCCTAGCGGGAACATTCAGTACTTC; cdr3_aa: CASSQVPSGNIQYF
d_call: NA; clone_size: many; j_call: TRBJ2-7; v_call: TRBV20-1; cdr3_nt: TGCAGTGCTAGATGGGGGTACGAGCAGTACTTC; cdr3_aa: CSARWGYEQYF
d_call: TRBD2; clone_size: few; j_call: TRBJ2-3; v_call: TRBV25-1; cdr3_nt: TGTGCCAGCAGTGATGGGGGGGGGTATTCAGATACGCAGTATTTT; cdr3_aa: CASSDGGGYSDTQYF
d_call: NA; clone_size: few; j_call: TRBJ2-6; v_call: TRBV19; cdr3_nt: TGTGCCAGGGGGCGGGACAGCTCTGGGGCCAACGTCCTGACTTTC; cdr3_aa: CARGRDSSGANVLTF
d_call: TRBD2; clone_size: few; j_call: TRBJ2-1; v_call: TRBV10-3; cdr3_nt: TGTGCCATCAGGCGGGAGGGCCTTGGCAATGAGCAGTTCTTC; cdr3_aa: CAIRREGLGNEQFF
d_call: NA; clone_size: NA; j_call: TRBJ2-1; v_call: TRBV29-1; cdr3_nt: TGCAGCGTTGGGGGAGGGGGGAGTATCTACAATGAGCAGTTCTTC; cdr3_aa: CSVGGGGSIYNEQFF
d_call: NA; clone_size: NA; j_call: TRBJ2-2; v_call: TRBV10-3; cdr3_nt: TGTGCCATCAACGGGGTTCCGACCGGGGAGCTGTTTTTT; cdr3_aa: CAINGVPTGELFF
d_call: NA; clone_size: NA; j_call: TRBJ1-2; v_call: TRBV10-3; cdr3_nt: TGTGCCATCAGGGCCGGTATTGACTATGGCTACACCTTC; cdr3_aa: CAIRAGIDYGYTF